This T cell receptor (beta chain) came from a study of human T cells and chemical hapten exposure. TCRdb itself ran the 5' RACE reads through MiXCR, one entry per CDR3 protein. The sample lists around 82,000 distinct CDR3 sequences, more than 7% seen once, with approximately 2.3% in the top ten. Unfractionated whole blood yielded the extracted total RNA. The V and J ends lost 0 bases and 0 bases respectively, with 12 bases between them. The CDR3 has 16 residues. The germline V gene encodes CDR1 MGHRA and CDR2 YSYEKL. The origin of this receptor is a male donor in good health. The chain couples TRBV4-1 to TRBJ2-7; perhaps TRBD2 as D (6 bases). DNA of the CDR3: TGCGCCAGCAGCCAAGATAGGGCGGGGAGCTCCTACGAGCAGTACTTC. Protein product: CASSQDRAGSSYEQYF.